This T cell receptor (beta chain) is drawn from a study of blood T cell repertoires in COVID-19. J was trimmed by 5 bases and V by 2 bases; bases with no gene match: 3. Germline-derived CDR1 and CDR2 are SEHNR and FQNEAQ (reference sequence). The length of the CDR3 is 14 residues. Method: immunoSEQ multiplex PCR; TCRdb's copy keeps in-frame clones and lacks some. The repertoire holds roughly 160,000 clones, with approximately 90% as singletons. The V call is TRBV7-9, the J call TRBJ1-2; 9 nucleotides line up with TRBD1. Sequenced: peripheral blood. This TCR came from a man between 18 and 35 years old with acute or convalescent COVID-19. The CDR3 sequence: CASSLMGQGYGYTF. In DNA form, the CDR3 reads TGTGCCAGCAGCTTAATGGGACAGGGATATGGCTACACCTTC.